Following are 28 T cell receptor beta chains from one sample sequenced in a study of technical replicates of blood from a few donors. Generated by immunoSEQ multiplex PCR, the TCRdb table keeps only in-frame clones and is missing some. The sample contains 64,000 or so clones, 86% of which appear only once. The sequenced sample consisted of PBMCs. Receptors were obtained from a human donor in good health. Some clones in this sample may be carry-over from other donors' samples.

The rearrangement links TRBV7-3 to TRBJ2-6, with D possibly TRBD2 on 7 matching bases. Germline V gene sequence: CDR1 SGHTA, CDR2 FQGTGA. The CDR3 is 17 residues long. V lost 4 bases and J lost 0, with 13 bases in between. The CDR3 DNA follows: TGTGCCAGCAGCTGGGGGAGGGGGTTCTCTGGGGCCAACGTCCTGACTTTC. Translating it yields CASSWGRGFSGANVLTF.

This clone was counted a single time. The chain employs TRBV9 and TRBJ2-7, with D possibly TRBD2 on 5 matching bases. Germline V lookup: CDR1 SGDLS, CDR2 YYNGEE. This CDR3 has 18 residues. With 0 bases removed from V and 0 bases from J, the gap between germline ends came to 19 bases. The DNA for the CDR3 is TGTGCCAGCAGCGTAGGTCCCCCGGAAGCGGTAGGCTCCTACGAGCAGTACTTC. This encodes CASSVGPPEAVGSYEQYF.

The chain is built from TRBV9 and TRBJ2-7; no definite D call. V shed 4 bases and J shed 0 bases, with 8 bases lying between them. The CDR3 totals 13 residues. CDR1 is SGDLS, CDR2 YYNGEE, per germline. CDR3 sequence: CASSPVSSYEQYF. The DNA for the CDR3 is TGTGCCAGCAGCCCAGTGTCCTCCTACGAGCAGTACTTC.

The genes are TRBV27 and TRBJ2-7; 8 bases align to TRBD1. Germline values: CDR1 MNHEY, CDR2 SMNVEV (reference sequence). V was clipped by 7 bases and J by 6 bases; unmatched bases: 14. CDR3 length: 15 amino acids. CDR3 region: CASTPGGRGPSEQYF. The CDR3 DNA is TGTGCCAGCACCCCTGGGGGCAGGGGGCCTTCCGAGCAGTACTTC.

The chain carries TRBV9 and TRBJ1-2; D unresolved. Trimming left V 4 bases short and J 1 base short, with 11 bases between. The germline gives CDR1 SGDLS, CDR2 YYNGEE. This CDR3 comprises 14 residues. DNA for the CDR3: TGTGCCAGCAGCCCACCGGGGTATAACTATGGCTACACCTTC. This sequence encodes CASSPPGYNYGYTF.

The V gene is TRBV29-1, the J gene TRBJ2-2; D is possibly TRBD2 (5 bases). Germline V gene sequence: CDR1 SQVTM, CDR2 ANQGSEA. Between the trimmed V and J ends, which lost 6 bases and 4 bases, there was a span of 12 bases. The CDR3 runs to 13 residues. In DNA form, the CDR3 reads TGCAGCGTCACGGACTTACTCACCGGGGAGCTGTTTTTT. Protein sequence: CSVTDLLTGELFF.

The gene calls are TRBV11-1 and TRBJ2-7; maybe TRBD2 (6 bases). CDR1 is SGHAT and CDR2 is FQDESV in the germline V gene (reference sequence). Trimming stripped 0 bases from V and 2 bases from J, with 11 bases between. The CDR3 is 15 amino acids. The CDR3 DNA sequence: TGTGCCAGCAGCTTAGCGGGGAGGCAGGCCTACGAGCAGTACTTC. It codes for CASSLAGRQAYEQYF. The complete variable domain, with remaining parts taken from reference TRBV11-1 and TRBJ2-7, reads EAEVAQSPRYKITEKSQAVAFWCDPISGHATLYWYRQILGQGPELLVQFQDESVVDDSQLPKDRFSAERLKGVDSTLKIQPAELGDSAMYLCASSLAGRQAYEQYFGPGTRLTVT.

The chain is built from TRBV5-3 and TRBJ2-2; tentatively, D is TRBD2 (5 bases). TRBV5-3 is noted as an ORF with a role that remains uncertain. V was shortened by 4 bases and J by 0 bases, with 13 bases between the two germline ends. The length of the CDR3 is 16 residues. The DNA of the CDR3 is TGTGCCAGAAGCCTCTCAAGACTACCGAACACCGGGGAGCTGTTTTTT. It codes for CARSLSRLPNTGELFF.

The chain joins TRBV18 to TRBJ2-6; D is unresolved. Trimming removed 8 bases at V and 0 bases at J, with 8 bases between. Per germline, CDR1 KGHSH and CDR2 LQKENI. There are 14 residues in the CDR3. The CDR3 loop is CASAQPSGANVLTF. DNA of the CDR3: TGTGCCAGCGCACAGCCCTCTGGGGCCAACGTCCTGACTTTC.

The chain couples TRBV9 to TRBJ2-2, with 9 bases matching TRBD2. This CDR3 is 17 amino acids long. The V and J ends lost 0 bases and 0 bases, in that order; junction bases with no gene match: 3. Germline V CDR1 and CDR2: SGDLS, YYNGEE. The CDR3 DNA reads TGTGCCAGCAGCGTAGCAAGCGGGGGGCCGAACACCGGGGAGCTGTTTTTT. Translated: CASSVASGGPNTGELFF.

The genes are TRBV4-1 and TRBJ2-3, with a tentative D call TRBD2 (5 bases). CDR3 size: 13 residues. V was pared by 4 bases and J by 4 bases, with 9 bases between. Germline V gives CDR1 MGHRA, CDR2 YSYEKL. CDR3 sequence: CASSLLGADTQYF. CDR3 coding DNA: TGCGCCAGCAGCCTTCTCGGGGCAGATACGCAGTATTTT.

This chain connects TRBV10-1 to TRBJ2-5, with a possible D match to TRBD2 (5 bases). V lost 2 bases, J lost 5 bases, and 21 bases lay in between. The CDR3 covers 17 residues. CDR1 is WNHNN and CDR2 is SYGVQD in the germline V gene (reference sequence). CDR3 bases: TGCGCCAGCAGTGAGGCGCGGCTGGGAGAAGGGCCTGAGACCCAGTACTTC. Translating it yields CASSEARLGEGPETQYF.

The genes are TRBV27 and TRBJ1-6; 8 nucleotides match TRBD1. J gave up 14 bases and V 2 bases, and 2 bases lay outside the gene matches. Germline V gene sequence: CDR1 MNHEY, CDR2 SMNVEV (reference sequence). The CDR3 contains 12 residues. CDR3 loop: CASSLDRGTLHF. CDR3 DNA: TGTGCCAGCAGTTTAGACAGGGGAACCCTCCACTTT.

The chain couples TRBV2 to TRBJ2-1; no reliable D call. V lost 10 bases to trimming and J lost 6 bases, with 7 bases between them. This CDR3 region has 10 residues. Germline V gene lookup returns CDR1 SNHLY and CDR2 FYNNEI. The CDR3 loop reads CANSGNEQFF. In nucleotides, the CDR3 is TGTGCCAACTCCGGCAATGAGCAGTTCTTC.

The rearrangement links TRBV5-1 to TRBJ2-5; 11 bases fit TRBD2. Losses at the gene ends were 1 base for V and 4 bases for J; bases not matched to a gene: 3. In germline, CDR1 is SGHRS, CDR2 YFSETQ. The CDR3 consists of 15 residues. CDR3 coding DNA: TGCGCCAGCAGCTTGTTCCTAGCGGGGGGAGAGACCCAGTACTTC. Amino acids: CASSLFLAGGETQYF.

The J gene is TRBJ2-2, the V gene TRBV29-1; 7 bases line up with TRBD1. Losses at the gene ends were 7 bases for V and 6 bases for J; bases not matched to a gene: 8. Germline V lookup: CDR1 SQVTM, CDR2 ANQGSEA. The CDR3 is 13 residues long. The CDR3 DNA reads TGCAGCGCTCGTACAGGGGAAGCCGGGGAGCTGTTTTTT. It encodes CSARTGEAGELFF.

This chain links TRBV7-2 with TRBJ2-2; TRBD2 matches at 10 bases. Per the germline V gene, CDR1 is SGHTA and CDR2 is FQGNSA. V lost 5 bases to trimming and J lost 5 bases; unmatched junction nucleotides: 5. This CDR3 has 15 residues. The DNA of the CDR3 is TGTGCCAGCAGCCCGAGCGGGGGGGTGACCGGGGAGCTGTTTTTT. Its translation is CASSPSGGVTGELFF.

This clone occurred a few times. The chain joins TRBV29-1 to TRBJ1-2; no clear D gene. This CDR3 is 13 amino acids long. The germline V gene encodes CDR1 SQVTM and CDR2 ANQGSEA. The V and J ends lost 7 bases and 5 bases respectively, with 17 bases between them. CDR3 in amino acids: CSAGGAGGYGYTF. Here the CDR3 DNA reads TGCAGCGCCGGAGGAGCGGGTGGGTATGGCTACACCTTC. Combining the CDR3 with reference TRBV29-1 and TRBJ1-2 gives the whole variable domain SAVISQKPSRDICQRGTSLTIQCQVDSQVTMMFWYRQQPGQSLTLIATANQGSEATYESGFVIDKFPISRPNLTFSTLTVSNMSPEDSSIYLCSAGGAGGYGYTFGSGTRLTVV.

The rearrangement links TRBV6-1 to TRBJ2-1, with D perhaps TRBD1 (5 bases). Trimming removed 10 bases from V and 2 bases from J, with 9 bases in between. CDR1 and CDR2 (germline): MNHNS, SASEGT. The CDR3 is 12 residues long. The CDR3 DNA is TGTGCCACAAGGGGCCCCTACAATGAGCAGTTCTTC. It encodes CATRGPYNEQFF.

The chain employs TRBV11-2 and TRBJ2-3; possible D gene TRBD1, 6 bases. Germline V gene data show CDR1 as SGHAT and CDR2 as FQNNGV. This CDR3 is built from 15 residues. Trimming took off 5 bases at V and 0 bases at J, with 12 bases between the two ends. In DNA, the CDR3 is TGTGCCAGCAGCCGACAGGCCACTAGCACAGATACGCAGTATTTT. The encoded protein is CASSRQATSTDTQYF. Full variable domain (missing parts from reference TRBV11-2 and TRBJ2-3): EAGVAQSPRYKIIEKRQSVAFWCNPISGHATLYWYQQILGQGPKLLIQFQNNGVVDDSQLPKDRFSAERLKGVDSTLKIQPAKLEDSAVYLCASSRQATSTDTQYFGPGTRLTVL.

The gene calls are TRBV30 and TRBJ1-2; 9 bases are shared with TRBD1. Germline values: CDR1 GTSNPN, CDR2 SVGIG (reference sequence). This CDR3 has 13 residues. V lost 7 bases to trimming and J lost 4 bases; unmatched junction nucleotides: 7. CDR3 in amino acids: CALIQGAGYGYTF. The CDR3 nucleotides are TGTGCCTTAATACAGGGGGCTGGCTATGGCTACACCTTC.

The chain employs TRBV9 and TRBJ1-5; tentative D call: TRBD1 (5 bases). The CDR3 runs 14 residues. Trimming removed 4 bases at V and 3 bases at J, with 11 bases between. Germline V gives CDR1 SGDLS, CDR2 YYNGEE. The CDR3 reads CASSPSGDNQPQHF. The CDR3 DNA is TGTGCCAGCAGCCCCTCGGGGGACAATCAGCCCCAGCATTTT.

The chain combines TRBV5-1 with TRBJ1-1; D is undetermined. The germline V gene encodes CDR1 SGHRS and CDR2 YFSETQ. V gave up 2 bases and J gave up 4 bases, with 12 bases separating them. The CDR3 contains 14 residues. The CDR3 protein is CASSFSGSRTEAFF. Here the CDR3 DNA reads TGCGCCAGCAGCTTTTCCGGGTCCCGCACTGAAGCTTTCTTT.

The chain combines TRBV6-6 with TRBJ1-2; TRBD1 agrees at 7 bases. J gave up 5 bases and V 7 bases, and 10 bases lay outside the gene matches. Per the germline V gene, CDR1 is MNHNY and CDR2 is SVGAGI (reference sequence). The CDR3 runs to 14 residues. The CDR3 DNA follows: TGTGCCAGCACCTTAGAGGGGGCCGGATATGGCTACACCTTC. Residues: CASTLEGAGYGYTF.

The chain couples TRBV4-2 to TRBJ1-1; D call uncertain. The CDR3 is 14 amino acids. The ends were cut back, 4 bases at V and 5 bases at J, with 14 bases in the middle. Germline CDR1 reads LGHNA; CDR2 reads YNFKEQ. Written as DNA, the CDR3 is TGTGCCAGCAGCCCAAAAACTGGGGAGACTGAAGCTTTCTTT. Translating gives CASSPKTGETEAFF.

This clone is a singleton in its sample. CDR3 sequence reads: CATSTSGVNTGELFF. In DNA form, the CDR3 reads TGTGCCACCTCGACTAGCGGGGTTAACACCGGGGAGCTGTTTTTT. The chain recombines TRBV2 with TRBJ2-2, with TRBD2 matching 11 bases. J gave up 2 bases and V 10 bases, and 6 bases lay outside the gene matches. There are 15 residues in the CDR3. Germline CDR1 reads SNHLY; CDR2 reads FYNNEI.

The gene calls are TRBV7-9 and TRBJ1-2; the D gene is possibly TRBD1 (6 bases). The CDR3 totals 15 residues. Germline CDR1 is SEHNR and CDR2 is FQNEAQ (reference sequence). Trimming took off 4 bases at V and 6 bases at J, with 18 bases between the two ends. Written as DNA, the CDR3 is TGTGCCAGCAGCTACACAGGAACAGGGACCCATGGCTACACCTTC. It yields the protein CASSYTGTGTHGYTF.

The gene calls are TRBV20-1 and TRBJ1-1; D is unresolved. Germline V CDR1 and CDR2: DFQATT, SNEGSKA (reference sequence). This CDR3 comprises 11 residues. V lost 4 bases and J lost 0, with 3 bases in between. The CDR3 sequence is CSATMNTEAFF. The CDR3 DNA reads TGCAGTGCTACAATGAACACTGAAGCTTTCTTT.